This T cell receptor beta chain was recovered during a study of Graves' ophthalmopathy and Graves' hyperthyroidism. Study-wide points: Blood also harbored most expanded thyroid clonotypes above 0.001 frequency.

Using RNA transcripts, the TCR beta CDR3 regions were amplified. A first-round RT-PCR used HTBI primers, followed by a second-round multiplex PCR. Using its own MiXCR run on the multiplex PCR reads, TCRdb lists one record per CDR3 protein. In the table there are about 740,000 distinct CDR3 sequences, roughly 40% of which are singletons. This clonotype was seen ten or more times. The antigen is not known. Germline values: CDR1 SNHLY, CDR2 FYNNEI. CDR3 length: 15 amino acids. The junction had 8 bases not matched to a gene; V was cut back by 5 bases and J by 3 bases. Excluded were patients with other autoimmune diseases, uncontrolled infections, pregnancy or lactation.

The J gene is TRBJ2-7, the V gene TRBV2; 9 bases align to TRBD1. The material sequenced was peripheral blood. The sequence derives from an adult man with Graves' ophthalmopathy. CDR3 sequence: CASSPRTGASYEQYF. The CDR3, as DNA: TGTGCCAGCAGTCCCCGGACAGGGGCTAGCTACGAGCAGTACTTC.